This T cell receptor beta chain was recovered during a study of human T cells and chemical hapten exposure. Study-wide background: Investigators sensitized around 2 cm by around 2 cm of upper inner arm skin with 2% DPC.

As for time point: pre-sensitization, week 0. The treatment denotes: therapeutic diphenylcyclopropenone sensitization with weekly scalp DPC. Blood was collected ahead of every patch test applied. This clonotype was detected ten times or more. Its matching antigen is unknown. Whole-study results and caveats: DPC sensitization did not alter TCRs above 1 in 1000 frequency.

In the study's own analysis: Samples had a median of 95,638 TCRs, ranging roughly 20,000 to 690,600. TCRdb reanalysed the RACE reads using MiXCR and keeps one entry per CDR3 protein. The V and J calls were not made by the authors but by TCRdb's processing. Seen here are about 98,000 distinct CDR3 sequences, 11% observed once, and the top ten hold 3.1%. The CDR3 is made up of 15 amino acids. In germline, CDR1 is SGHTA, CDR2 FQGNSA. Trimming took 3 bases from V and 1 from J; bases not matched to a gene: 6. The chain employs TRBV7-2 and TRBJ2-7; TRBD1 matches at 7 bases. Sequencing used whole blood, obtained in connection with sensitization to the hapten diphenylcyclopropenone (DPC). The sequence was collected from a woman aged 60-75 years with alopecia areata. Some clones in this sample may be carry-over from other donors' samples. CDR3 amino acids: CASSLDRFTSYEQYF. Here the CDR3 DNA reads TGTGCCAGCAGCTTGGACAGGTTCACATCCTACGAGCAGTACTTC.